One and the same sample provided the 27 T cell receptor beta chains below, sequenced in a study of Ad26.COV2.S vaccination and SARS-CoV-2 variants. TCRdb's copy holds only in-frame clones and misses some; the assay was immunoSEQ multiplex PCR. The sample holds over 400,000 clones, 90% seen once. Treatment meaning: roughly 20 received Ad26.COV2.S at low or high dose, single or two shots; 5 received placebo; per-sample allocation not given. The study sampled participants on day 63 after the first vaccine or placebo injection. The input for sequencing was peripheral blood, taken in a trial of Ad26.COV2.S vaccine versus placebo. These receptors originate from a person aged 18-60 years who received the Ad26.COV2.S COVID-19 vaccine or a placebo.

The V call is TRBV4-2, the J call TRBJ2-2, with D possibly matching TRBD2 (5 bases). Deletions cut 4 bases from V and 4 bases from J, with 19 bases between. The length of the CDR3 is 17 residues. The germline CDR1 and CDR2 sequences are LGHNA and YNFKEQ. The CDR3 spells CASSPTAALAGTGELFF. CDR3 bases: TGTGCCAGCAGCCCAACGGCGGCCCTGGCGGGCACCGGGGAGCTGTTTTTT.

This chain links TRBV9 with TRBJ2-2; TRBD2 matches 13 bases. V lost 3 bases, J lost 4 bases, and 3 bases stayed unmatched. Germline-derived CDR1 and CDR2 are SGDLS and YYNGEE. The length of the CDR3 is 16 residues. As DNA, the CDR3 is TGTGCCAGCAGCGGACTAGCGGGAGGCGGCACCGGGGAGCTGTTTTTT. Its protein product is CASSGLAGGGTGELFF.

The chain combines TRBV12-3 or TRBV12-4 with TRBJ2-5; weak D call: TRBD2 (6 bases). V lost 6 bases to trimming and J lost 7 bases, with 15 bases between them. There are 13 residues in the CDR3. CDR3 protein: CASSSDNGGTQYF. The CDR3 region has the DNA TGTGCCAGCAGCTCGGACAACGGGGGGACCCAGTACTTC.

The chain employs TRBV7-8 and TRBJ2-7, with a weak D call TRBD2 (6 bases). Germline CDR1 and CDR2: SGHVS and FQNEAQ. The CDR3 extends over 16 amino acids. V was cut by 2 bases and J by 0 bases, with 14 bases left in between. CDR3 nucleotides: TGTGCCAGCAGCTTATCACTAGCCGATATCTCCTACGAGCAGTACTTC. Residues: CASSLSLADISYEQYF.

The chain couples TRBV10-3 to TRBJ2-6, with no clear D. Germline CDR1 is ENHRY and CDR2 is SYGVKD. Trimming shortened V by 7 bases and J by 1 base, and 5 bases separated the two germline ends. This CDR3 has 13 residues. The CDR3 sequence is CAIMGSGANVLTF. CDR3 bases: TGTGCCATCATGGGATCTGGGGCCAACGTCCTGACTTTC.

V gene TRBV5-1 combines with J gene TRBJ1-1, with D perhaps TRBD1 (6 bases). Per germline, CDR1 SGHRS and CDR2 YFSETQ. The CDR3 has 14 amino acids. Trimming removed 2 bases from V and 8 bases from J, with 16 bases in between. The CDR3 DNA reads TGCGCCAGCAGCTTAAGCTTAGAAGGGGGGGAAGCTTTCTTT. Translating it yields CASSLSLEGGEAFF.

The chain links TRBV28 to TRBJ2-7; 8 bases map to TRBD2. The V gene's germline CDR1 is MDHEN and CDR2 SYDVKM. This CDR3 is built from 14 residues. The ends lost 2 bases at V and 6 bases at J; junction bases unmatched: 6. The CDR3 sequence: CASSLPGLAIEQYF. The CDR3 nucleotides are TGTGCCAGCAGTTTACCAGGACTAGCAATCGAGCAGTACTTC. The full variable domain, in which reference TRBV28 and TRBJ2-7 provide the parts outside the CDR3, is DVKVTQSSRYLVKRTGEKVFLECVQDMDHENMFWYRQDPGLGLRLIYFSYDVKMKEKGDIPEGYSVSREKKERFSLILESASTNQTSMYLCASSLPGLAIEQYFGPGTRLTVT.

The rearrangement links TRBV6-2 or TRBV6-3 to TRBJ1-5; 8 bases agree with TRBD1. This CDR3 has 17 residues. Trimming took 2 bases from V and 7 from J; bases not matched to a gene: 13. The V gene's germline CDR1 is MNHEY and CDR2 SVGEGT. CDR3: CASSYLQGQGAFQPQHF. In DNA form, the CDR3 reads TGTGCCAGCAGTTACCTCCAGGGTCAGGGGGCATTCCAGCCCCAGCATTTT.

The V gene is TRBV27, the J gene TRBJ2-7; D is ambiguous. The germline gives CDR1 MNHEY, CDR2 SMNVEV (reference sequence). V dropped 5 bases and J dropped 1 base, with 12 bases sitting between them. The CDR3 loop spans 14 amino acids. The CDR3 spells CASSLDRFSYEQYF. CDR3 bases: TGTGCCAGCAGTCTTGATCGGTTTTCCTACGAGCAGTACTTC.

With regard to this clone: In the same sample, other DNA sequences code for this CDR3. The rearrangement uses TRBV9 and TRBJ1-5, with a weak D call TRBD1 (6 bases). Germline V lookup: CDR1 SGDLS, CDR2 YYNGEE. The V gene lost 2 bases and the J gene lost 7 bases, with 13 bases spanning the gap. The CDR3 is 14 amino acids. The CDR3 is CASSVGGANQPQHF. The CDR3 DNA reads TGTGCCAGCAGCGTTGGGGGGGCGAACCAGCCCCAGCATTTT.

This clone appeared once. The genes are TRBV19 and TRBJ2-6; 16 bases are shared with TRBD2. The CDR3 length is 22 residues. Germline loops: CDR1 LNHDA, CDR2 SQIVND (reference sequence). J was trimmed by 2 bases and V by 4 bases; bases with no gene match: 14. CDR3 bases: TGTGCCAGTAGTACCAGGGGGACTAGCGGGAGGGTAAGGGGCCCTGGGGCCAACGTCCTGACTTTC. This sequence encodes CASSTRGTSGRVRGPGANVLTF.

The rearrangement joins TRBV20-1 to TRBJ1-2; TRBD1 might be the D (5 bases). The CDR3 totals 15 residues. The V gene's germline CDR1 is DFQATT and CDR2 SNEGSKA (reference sequence). V was cut by 3 bases and J by 4 bases, with 18 bases left in between. CDR3 region: CSASPGLNYFYGYTF. The CDR3, as DNA: TGCAGTGCTAGTCCAGGGCTTAATTATTTCTATGGCTACACCTTC.

This clone is a singleton in its sample. This chain links TRBV3-1 (or the pseudogene TRBV3-2) with TRBJ1-6, with 7 bases fitting TRBD1. The CDR3 covers 15 residues. Trimming at V came to 4 bases and at J to 9 bases, leaving 9 bases not matched to a gene. Germline CDR1 LGHDT, CDR2 YNNKEL (reference sequence). The CDR3 region is CASSRDSKGPSPLHF. The CDR3 region has the DNA TGTGCCAGCAGCCGGGACAGTAAGGGGCCTTCACCCCTCCACTTT.

The chain has TRBV27 and TRBJ2-5; 8 bases line up with TRBD1. This CDR3 contains 15 residues. Germline CDR1 and CDR2: MNHEY and SMNVEV (reference sequence). V shed 4 bases and J 4 bases; nucleotides not matched to a gene: 8. For the CDR3, the DNA is TGTGCCAGCAGTTCCCCCGGACAGGGAAGAGAGACCCAGTACTTC. It translates to CASSSPGQGRETQYF.

The sample holds a few counts of this clone. The chain recombines TRBV7-2 with TRBJ1-6; no reliable D call. Trimming shortened V by 4 bases and J by 8 bases, and 15 bases separated the two germline ends. CDR3 length: 15 residues. Germline V gives CDR1 SGHTA, CDR2 FQGNSA. The CDR3 DNA is TGTGCCAGCAGCTCACTGGCGGGGATGGATTCACCCCTCCACTTT. This encodes CASSSLAGMDSPLHF.

This clone was seen once. This chain connects TRBV11-2 to TRBJ1-6; 11 nucleotides line up with TRBD1. V was pared by 5 bases and J by 8 bases, with 5 bases of the junction left unmatched. This CDR3 region has 15 residues. Germline-derived CDR1 and CDR2 are SGHAT and FQNNGV. The CDR3 bases are TGTGCCAGCAGCCGGAGGGGACAGGGGGATTCACCCCTCCACTTT. Its translation is CASSRRGQGDSPLHF. Complete variable domain (other parts from reference TRBV11-2 and TRBJ1-6): EAGVAQSPRYKIIEKRQSVAFWCNPISGHATLYWYQQILGQGPKLLIQFQNNGVVDDSQLPKDRFSAERLKGVDSTLKIQPAKLEDSAVYLCASSRRGQGDSPLHFGNGTRLTVT.

The chain employs TRBV28 and TRBJ1-2; no clear D gene. Germline lookup yields CDR1 MDHEN and CDR2 SYDVKM. The CDR3 is 14 amino acids. Between the trimmed V and J ends, which lost 6 bases and 4 bases, there was a span of 15 bases. In nucleotides, the CDR3 is TGTGCCAGCAGCCCGCGTCACGGTGGCTATGGCTACACCTTC. Amino acids: CASSPRHGGYGYTF.

The chain carries TRBV6-5 and TRBJ2-2, with TRBD2 matching 7 bases. The V gene end was trimmed by 6 bases and the J gene end by 5 bases; junction bases not matched to a gene: 6. Germline CDR1 is MNHEY and CDR2 is SVGAGI. This CDR3 is 14 amino acids long. The CDR3 spells CASSREGLTGELFF. The CDR3 DNA follows: TGTGCCAGCAGCAGGGAGGGCCTAACCGGGGAGCTGTTTTTT.

This chain uses TRBV6-5 with TRBJ1-5; TRBD1 might be the D (5 bases). Germline CDR1 reads MNHEY; CDR2 reads SVGAGI. Trimming took 4 bases from V and 6 from J, leaving 19 bases between them. The length of the CDR3 is 16 residues. The chain's CDR3 is CASSLKGSMGGQPQHF. CDR3 bases: TGTGCCAGCAGTTTGAAGGGGTCAATGGGGGGTCAGCCCCAGCATTTT.

The J gene is TRBJ2-3, the V gene TRBV12-1; TRBD2 is the table's D call, not checked against the DNA. TRBV12-1 is listed as a pseudogene. This CDR3 has 18 residues. CDR3 DNA sequence: TGTGCCAGCAGCTCCGGACTAGCGGGAGGGCCCGCTACGGATACGCAGTATTTT. Translating gives CASSSGLAGGPATDTQYF.

The chain couples TRBV7-9 to TRBJ2-5; TRBD2 might be the D (6 bases). The V gene lost 8 bases and the J gene lost 7 bases, with 20 bases spanning the gap. Germline V gene data show CDR1 as SEHNR and CDR2 as FQNEAQ (reference sequence). The CDR3 contains 14 residues. In DNA, the CDR3 is TGTGCCAGCTCTCTATTAGCGGAGGGTGGGACCCAGTACTTC. Residues: CASSLLAEGGTQYF.

The chain carries TRBV6-5 and TRBJ2-2; 9 nucleotides agree with TRBD1. The CDR3 is 14 amino acids. V shed 11 bases, J shed 3 bases, and the junction held 7 bases outside the gene matches. Germline CDR1 reads MNHEY; CDR2 reads SVGAGI. The CDR3 loop is CAGGQGGDTGELFF. DNA of the CDR3: TGTGCCGGGGGACAGGGTGGTGACACCGGGGAGCTGTTTTTT.

This chain uses TRBV9 with TRBJ2-3, with 9 bases fitting TRBD2. The CDR3 has 16 amino acids. The germline gives CDR1 SGDLS, CDR2 YYNGEE. J gave up 8 bases and V 0 bases, and 10 bases lay outside the gene matches. In DNA form, the CDR3 reads TGTGCCAGCAGCGTAGGGGATGCGGGAGGGCCGGGTACGCAGTATTTT. Residues: CASSVGDAGGPGTQYF.

The genes are TRBV24-1 and TRBJ1-4; unclear D gene. Deletions cut 3 bases from V and 4 bases from J, with 8 bases between. Germline values: CDR1 KGHDR, CDR2 SFDVKD. The CDR3 loop spans 14 amino acids. The CDR3 DNA reads as TGTGCCACCAGTGATCCCGGGGATAATGAAAAACTGTTTTTT. Its translation: CATSDPGDNEKLFF.

The V and J genes are TRBV19 and TRBJ2-3, with 7 bases aligning to TRBD2. The ends lost 7 bases at V and 1 base at J; junction bases unmatched: 8. From germline, CDR1 is LNHDA and CDR2 SQIVND (reference sequence). This CDR3 contains 15 residues. Here the CDR3 reads CASTMGGSRTDTQYF. CDR3 sequence (DNA): TGTGCCAGTACCATGGGCGGGAGCCGCACAGATACGCAGTATTTT.

The chain joins TRBV5-4 to TRBJ2-1; no reliable D call. Germline V gene sequence: CDR1 SGHNT, CDR2 YYREEE (reference sequence). CDR3 length: 13 residues. V lost 1 base and J lost 7, with 9 bases in between. The CDR3 here is CASSLSFYNEQFF. The CDR3 nucleotides are TGTGCCAGCAGCTTGTCCTTTTATAATGAGCAGTTCTTC.

V gene TRBV27 combines with J gene TRBJ1-3; weak D call: TRBD1 (6 bases). This CDR3 region has 17 residues. V lost 2 bases to trimming and J lost 2 bases, with 16 bases between them. Germline CDR1 MNHEY, CDR2 SMNVEV (reference sequence). The CDR3 here is CASSLRGGDVAGNTIYF. DNA of the CDR3: TGTGCCAGCAGTTTACGAGGGGGGGACGTAGCTGGAAACACCATATATTTT.